The T cell receptor (beta chain) under discussion was sequenced for a study of shared clonotypes between healthy human individuals. Findings and limits, study-wide: Some naive CD4 clonotypes, roughly 4.7%, turned up in common across four donors. Larger richness was generally estimated for naive than memory subsets.

With 1 base removed from V and 4 bases from J, the gap between germline ends came to 10 bases. CDR3 length: 13 residues. The germline gives CDR1 GTSNPN, CDR2 SVGIG (reference sequence). The table came from immunoSEQ multiplex PCR; TCRdb's copy has only in-frame clones and leaves some out. The sample has 640,000 or so clones, 72% seen once; the top ten hold about 2%. Details on this clone: Its antigen is not known.

The clonotype was recovered from a woman between 25 and 40 years old in good health. The chain joins TRBV30 to TRBJ1-1, with D hard to call. Sequenced material: memory CD4+ T cells sorted from blood. Subset in this sample: CD45RA-negative fraction. CDR3 coding DNA: TGTGCCTGGAGTGGTCAGGCCGGCACTGAAGCTTTCTTT. It codes for CAWSGQAGTEAFF.